This is a list of T cell receptor beta chains from one sample in a study of blood T cells in healthy people across ages. From the 5' RACE reads, TCRdb called clonotypes with MiXCR, one entry per CDR3 protein. Among over 700,000 distinct CDR3 sequences, around a quarter were seen once, and the ten largest hold 9.4%. The data were also submitted as part of a second study, on T cells of mothers and their children.

The sequenced sample consisted of blood. Every receptor here comes from a boy between 10 and 17 years old in good health. CDR3s include the opening cysteine and the closing phenylalanine or tryptophan. Each record gives: D gene, V gene, J gene, clone size, CDR3 DNA, CDR3 protein. D genes are given only for firm matches. Rows may omit the clone size; those that give it use once, few, many or a size class.

D gene: .
V gene: TRBV7-9
J gene: TRBJ1-2
clone size: .
CDR3 DNA: TGTGCCAGCAGCCCACTGACAGGCAACTATGGCTACACCTTC
CDR3 protein: CASSPLTGNYGYTF

D gene: .
V gene: TRBV20-1
J gene: TRBJ2-1
clone size: .
CDR3 DNA: TGCAGTGCTAGGGCGACGGGGGCTGACAATGAGCAGTTCTTC
CDR3 protein: CSARATGADNEQFF

D gene: .
V gene: TRBV20-1
J gene: TRBJ2-7
clone size: .
CDR3 DNA: TGCAGTGCCGCGACGACAGACCCCACCTACGAGCAGTACTTC
CDR3 protein: CSAATTDPTYEQYF

D gene: .
V gene: TRBV6-2/TRBV6-3
J gene: TRBJ2-5
clone size: few
CDR3 DNA: TGTGCCAGCAGTTTCCCTGAAGAGACCCAGTACTTC
CDR3 protein: CASSFPEETQYF

D gene: TRBD1
V gene: TRBV29-1
J gene: TRBJ2-5
clone size: .
CDR3 DNA: TGCAGCGTTCAAGGGACAGGGGAGACCCAGTACTTC
CDR3 protein: CSVQGTGETQYF

D gene: .
V gene: TRBV11-2
J gene: TRBJ2-7
clone size: .
CDR3 DNA: TGTGCCAGCAGCTTAGATGCGAGGCGTGGCTACGAGCAGTACTTC
CDR3 protein: CASSLDARRGYEQYF

D gene: TRBD1
V gene: TRBV7-9
J gene: TRBJ2-7
clone size: .
CDR3 DNA: TGTGCCAGCAGCCCTCAACAGGGGCCCTACGAGCAGTACTTC
CDR3 protein: CASSPQQGPYEQYF

D gene: TRBD1
V gene: TRBV6-2/TRBV6-3
J gene: TRBJ1-5
clone size: .
CDR3 DNA: TGTGCCAGCAGCAGCGACAGGGCACAGCCCCAGCATTTT
CDR3 protein: CASSSDRAQPQHF

D gene: .
V gene: TRBV3-1
J gene: TRBJ1-5
clone size: .
CDR3 DNA: TGTGCCAGCAGCCAAGATTGGGGGGGTCACGGCAATCAGCCCCAGCATTTT
CDR3 protein: CASSQDWGGHGNQPQHF

D gene: .
V gene: TRBV10-3
J gene: TRBJ2-5
clone size: few
CDR3 DNA: TGTGCCATCGGGAAGGGGCGAGAGACCCAGTACTTC
CDR3 protein: CAIGKGRETQYF

D gene: TRBD1
V gene: TRBV4-2
J gene: TRBJ2-2
clone size: .
CDR3 DNA: TGTGCCAGCAGCCAACTCAGTGGACAGGGGGCGAACACCGGGGAGCTGTTTTTT
CDR3 protein: CASSQLSGQGANTGELFF

D gene: .
V gene: TRBV12-3/TRBV12-4
J gene: TRBJ2-1
clone size: few
CDR3 DNA: TGTGCCAGTAGTTTCGTCCGAGATGAGCAGTTCTTC
CDR3 protein: CASSFVRDEQFF

D gene: .
V gene: TRBV9
J gene: TRBJ2-7
clone size: .
CDR3 DNA: TGTGCCAGCAGCGGGGGCGTCAACCCCTACGAGCAGTACTTC
CDR3 protein: CASSGGVNPYEQYF

D gene: TRBD2
V gene: TRBV29-1
J gene: TRBJ2-1
clone size: .
CDR3 DNA: TGCAGCGTTGGGGGAGGGGTGCATGAGCAGTTCTTC
CDR3 protein: CSVGGGVHEQFF

D gene: .
V gene: TRBV7-9
J gene: TRBJ2-7
clone size: .
CDR3 DNA: TGTGCCAGCAGCTTAGCCCAGGGGACACGCGTCTACGAGCAGTACTTC
CDR3 protein: CASSLAQGTRVYEQYF

D gene: .
V gene: TRBV29-1
J gene: TRBJ1-1
clone size: few
CDR3 DNA: TGCAGCGTTGAAAGGGGGAGAGACACTGAAGCTTTCTTT
CDR3 protein: CSVERGRDTEAFF